Shown below are 29 T cell receptor beta chains from a single sample sequenced in a study of T cell responses to AZD1222 COVID-19 vaccine. Clones were read by immunoSEQ multiplex PCR, and TCRdb kept only the in-frame ones, dropping some. The sample lists tens of thousands of clones, over 80% occurring once. The specimen comprised peripheral blood, sampled 28 days after the second AZD1222 dose. The receptors were gathered from an adult who received the AZD1222 COVID-19 vaccine.

J is TRBJ2-7 and V is TRBV14; the D gene is possibly TRBD2 (5 bases). Germline V gives CDR1 SGHDN, CDR2 FVKESK. V was clipped by 1 base and J by 1 base, with 17 bases between them. The CDR3 has 17 residues. As DNA, the CDR3 is TGTGCCAGCAGCCAAGCCGGGTTGGCGGGTTTGTCCTACGAGCAGTACTTC. This codes for CASSQAGLAGLSYEQYF.

This clone occurred once. The chain uses TRBV19 and TRBJ1-1; D is possibly TRBD1 (6 bases). The CDR3 extends over 14 amino acids. Germline V gene sequence: CDR1 LNHDA, CDR2 SQIVND (reference sequence). V was pared by 9 bases and J by 4 bases, with 18 bases between. The CDR3 reads CASHLRGGITEAFF. The CDR3 nucleotides are TGTGCCAGCCACCTTCGAGGGGGGATCACTGAAGCTTTCTTT. Drawing the rest from reference TRBV19 and TRBJ1-1, the complete variable domain is DGGITQSPKYLFRKEGQNVTLSCEQNLNHDAMYWYRQDPGQGLRLIYYSQIVNDFQKGDIAEGYSVSREKKESFPLTVTSAQKNPTAFYLCASHLRGGITEAFFGQGTRLTVV.

The rearrangement uses TRBV7-3 and TRBJ2-1, with a possible D match to TRBD1 (6 bases). The length of the CDR3 is 13 residues. Trimming removed 5 bases at V and 4 bases at J, with 9 bases between. CDR1 and CDR2 from the germline V gene are SGHTA and FQGTGA. The CDR3 nucleotides read TGTGCCAGCAGCGAACAGGGTTACAATGAGCAGTTCTTC. Translation: CASSEQGYNEQFF.

The chain combines TRBV6-1 with TRBJ2-3; weak D call: TRBD2 (5 bases). There are 15 residues in the CDR3. V was shortened by 2 bases and J by 4 bases, with 13 bases between the two germline ends. Germline lookup yields CDR1 MNHNS and CDR2 SASEGT. Here the CDR3 reads CASSESQAESDTQYF. CDR3 DNA: TGTGCCAGCAGTGAATCCCAAGCGGAGTCAGATACGCAGTATTTT.

The CDR3 reads CASKRQANTGELFF. The CDR3 DNA reads TGTGCCAGCAAGCGACAGGCAAACACCGGGGAGCTGTTTTTT. V is TRBV6-5 and J is TRBJ2-2; D is possibly TRBD1 (6 bases). From germline, CDR1 is MNHEY and CDR2 SVGAGI. The ends were cut back, 7 bases at V and 2 bases at J, with 11 bases in the middle. The CDR3 extends over 14 amino acids.

The chain links TRBV12-5 to TRBJ2-3; D is ambiguous. Trimming removed 6 bases from V and 6 bases from J, with 19 bases in between. Per the germline V gene, CDR1 is LGHNT and CDR2 is FRNRAP. The CDR3 extends over 15 amino acids. The CDR3, as DNA: TGTGCTAGTGGCCTCGGACGGGTTAGGGCGGATACGCAGTATTTT. Protein sequence: CASGLGRVRADTQYF.

The chain couples TRBV3-1 (or the pseudogene TRBV3-2) to TRBJ1-2; D is unclear. CDR3 length equals 13 residues. Trimming removed 6 bases from V and 6 bases from J, with 14 bases in between. Germline V gene data show CDR1 as LGHDT and CDR2 as YNNKEL (reference sequence). The CDR3 reads CASSQIAGDGYTF. The CDR3 coding sequence is TGTGCCAGCAGTCAGATTGCGGGTGATGGCTACACCTTC.

J is TRBJ1-2 and V is TRBV20-1, with D tentatively TRBD1 (5 bases). V gave up 3 bases and J gave up 4 bases, with 12 bases separating them. The CDR3 sequence is 13 residues long. Per germline, CDR1 DFQATT and CDR2 SNEGSKA (reference sequence). Here the CDR3 DNA reads TGCAGTGCTAGTGCCGGGACGGGCTATGGCTACACCTTC. This encodes CSASAGTGYGYTF.

The chain carries TRBV6-5 and TRBJ2-5, with TRBD1 matching over 8 bases. This CDR3 is built from 14 residues. Per the germline V gene, CDR1 is MNHEY and CDR2 is SVGAGI. Trimming removed 4 bases from V and 5 bases from J; junction bases left unmatched: 6. CDR3 loop: CASSSWTGSETQYF. The DNA for the CDR3 is TGTGCCAGCAGTTCCTGGACAGGGTCGGAGACCCAGTACTTC.

The gene calls are TRBV5-1 and TRBJ2-5, with 7 bases that match TRBD2. CDR3 length: 13 amino acids. V lost 2 bases to trimming and J lost 2 bases; unmatched junction nucleotides: 0. CDR1 and CDR2 from the germline V gene are SGHRS and YFSETQ. This CDR3 reads CASSFGGQETQYF. CDR3 nucleotide sequence: TGCGCCAGCAGCTTCGGGGGGCAAGAGACCCAGTACTTC.

In regard to this clone: The junction shows a germline mismatch at one end, possibly a read error. V and J are TRBV7-7 and TRBJ2-2; D uncertain. Germline V gene lookup returns CDR1 SSHAT and CDR2 FNYEAQ (reference sequence). The CDR3 is 12 amino acids. CDR3 nucleotides: TGTGCTAGCAGCTCCTCACCCGGGGAGCTGTTTTTT. Residues: CASSSSPGELFF. Full variable domain (remainder filled in from reference TRBV7-7 and TRBJ2-2): GAGVSQSPRYKVTKRGQDVTLRCDPISSHATLYWYQQALGQGPEFLTYFNYEAQPDKSGLPSDRFSAERPEGSISTLTIQRTEQRDSAMYRCASSSSPGELFFGEGSRLTVL.

This sequence joins TRBV6-8 and TRBJ2-5; a weak D match, TRBD2 (5 bases). In germline, CDR1 is MNHGY, CDR2 SAAAGT. The ends were cut back, 0 bases at V and 5 bases at J, with 10 bases in the middle. This CDR3 has 14 residues. DNA for the CDR3: TGTGCCAGCAGTTACTCGGGGAGCGCGGAGACCCAGTACTTC. Translating gives CASSYSGSAETQYF.

The chain is built from TRBV3-1 (or the pseudogene TRBV3-2) and TRBJ2-7, with 8 bases that match TRBD1. This CDR3 region has 15 residues. The junction had 9 bases not matched to a gene; V was cut back by 4 bases and J by 4 bases. Germline loops: CDR1 LGHDT, CDR2 YNNKEL (reference sequence). CDR3 sequence: CASSLDSGQAYEQYF. CDR3 DNA: TGTGCCAGCAGCCTCGACTCGGGACAGGCTTACGAGCAGTACTTC.

This chain connects TRBV7-2 to TRBJ2-7; 8 nucleotides align to TRBD2. This CDR3 region has 15 residues. Germline V lookup: CDR1 SGHTA, CDR2 FQGNSA. Trimming at V came to 5 bases and at J to 3 bases, leaving 9 bases not matched to a gene. The CDR3 DNA reads TGTGCCAGCAGCCCAGCAGCGGGGGCCATCTACGAGCAGTACTTC. It codes for CASSPAAGAIYEQYF.

The V and J genes are TRBV4-1 and TRBJ2-3; D perhaps matches TRBD1 (5 bases). Per germline, CDR1 MGHRA and CDR2 YSYEKL. Deletions cut 1 base from V and 0 bases from J, with 11 bases between. The CDR3 runs to 16 residues. CDR3 region: CASSQGQTLSTDTQYF. As DNA, the CDR3 is TGCGCCAGCAGCCAAGGACAGACTCTTAGCACAGATACGCAGTATTTT.

The chain carries TRBV19 and TRBJ2-7; 7 bases are shared with TRBD1. V shed 4 bases, J shed 3 bases, and the junction held 6 bases outside the gene matches. CDR3 length equals 14 residues. Germline loops: CDR1 LNHDA, CDR2 SQIVND (reference sequence). The CDR3 nucleotides read TGTGCCAGTAGTAACAGACGACAGGGCTACGAGCAGTACTTC. It specifies CASSNRRQGYEQYF.

The V gene is TRBV30, the J gene TRBJ1-2; D remains ambiguous. Germline V gives CDR1 GTSNPN, CDR2 SVGIG (reference sequence). This CDR3 contains 11 residues. The germline V and J ends were trimmed by 4 bases and 5 bases, with 8 bases remaining between them. CDR3 sequence: CAWTLAYGYTF. The CDR3 DNA is TGTGCCTGGACTCTGGCTTATGGCTACACCTTC.

The chain uses TRBV25-1 and TRBJ1-1; perhaps TRBD1 as D (5 bases). Trimming cost V 6 bases and J 6 bases, with 20 bases left between them. The CDR3 sequence is 15 residues long. CDR1 MGHDK and CDR2 SYGVNS come from the germline V gene. CDR3 residues: CASSPPAAGSSEAFF. As DNA, the CDR3 is TGTGCCAGCAGCCCTCCCGCGGCAGGGAGCTCTGAAGCTTTCTTT.

The V call is TRBV7-8, the J call TRBJ2-7, with D perhaps TRBD1 or TRBD2 (6 bases each). Germline values: CDR1 SGHVS, CDR2 FQNEAQ. V was cut by 1 base and J by 3 bases, with 16 bases left in between. CDR3 size: 16 residues. CDR3 DNA sequence: TGTGCCAGCAGCTTAGTGGGGGGCCTCCGCATCTACGAGCAGTACTTC. Encoded protein: CASSLVGGLRIYEQYF.

This clone turned up a few times. This chain connects TRBV6-2 or TRBV6-3 to TRBJ2-7, with 7 bases aligning to TRBD1. The CDR3 loop spans 12 amino acids. Germline CDR1 MNHEY, CDR2 SVGEGT. Losses at the gene ends were 6 bases for V and 6 bases for J; bases not matched to a gene: 5. CDR3 sequence: CASSLGQPEQYF. In DNA form, the CDR3 reads TGTGCCAGCAGCCTGGGACAGCCCGAGCAGTACTTC.

The chain links TRBV5-6 to TRBJ2-7, with D unclear. Germline CDR1 SGHDT, CDR2 YYEEEE. V shed 0 bases and J shed 6 bases, with 10 bases lying between them. The CDR3 is 13 residues long. CDR3 sequence reads: CASSLGFPSEQYF. CDR3 coding DNA: TGTGCCAGCAGCTTGGGATTTCCTAGCGAGCAGTACTTC. Full variable domain (remainder filled in from reference TRBV5-6 and TRBJ2-7): DAGVTQSPTHLIKTRGQQVTLRCSPKSGHDTVSWYQQALGQGPQFIFQYYEEEERQRGNFPDRFSGHQFPNYSSELNVNALLLGDSALYLCASSLGFPSEQYFGPGTRLTVT.

The chain recombines TRBV14 with TRBJ1-2; D remains ambiguous. Trimming removed 3 bases at V and 4 bases at J, with 15 bases between. Germline lookup yields CDR1 SGHDN and CDR2 FVKESK. CDR3 length: 15 amino acids. CDR3 coding DNA: TGTGCCAGCAGCCATGCCACCGGGCCGTCCTATGGCTACACCTTC. Its protein is CASSHATGPSYGYTF. The full variable domain, rest sourced from reference TRBV14 and TRBJ1-2, is EAGVTQFPSHSVIEKGQTVTLRCDPISGHDNLYWYRRVMGKEIKFLLHFVKESKQDESGMPNNRFLAERTGGTYSTLKVQPAELEDSGVYFCASSHATGPSYGYTFGSGTRLTVV.

This clone has more than one count but fewer than ten. The rearrangement links TRBV6-1 to TRBJ1-2; 10 nucleotides agree with TRBD1. CDR1 is MNHNS, CDR2 SASEGT, per germline. V dropped 2 bases and J dropped 8; count of bases not matched to a gene: 8. The CDR3 runs to 15 residues. CDR3 nucleotides: TGTGCCAGCAGTGAAATGACAGGGGGCGCGGGGGGCTACACCTTC. It yields the protein CASSEMTGGAGGYTF.

The chain links TRBV15 to TRBJ2-1; TRBD2 aligns across 8 bases. This CDR3 is 16 amino acids long. Per germline, CDR1 LNHNV and CDR2 YYDKDF (reference sequence). V was pared by 4 bases and J by 0 bases, with 5 bases of the junction left unmatched. For the CDR3, the DNA is TGTGCCACCAGCAAGTCCGGGACTAGCTCCTACAATGAGCAGTTCTTC. It specifies CATSKSGTSSYNEQFF.

The V call is TRBV5-6, the J call TRBJ1-1, with D hard to call. The germline V gene has CDR1 SGHDT and CDR2 YYEEEE. This CDR3 has 12 amino acids. V shed 3 bases and J shed 6 bases, with 9 bases lying between them. The CDR3 protein is CASSSGKSEAFF. The CDR3 DNA sequence: TGTGCCAGCAGCTCTGGGAAGTCTGAAGCTTTCTTT.

The chain uses TRBV28 and TRBJ1-5, with TRBD1 as a possible D gene (5 bases). The length of the CDR3 is 14 residues. In germline, CDR1 is MDHEN, CDR2 SYDVKM. Trimming took 8 bases from V and 5 from J, leaving 16 bases between them. This chain's CDR3 is CASQAGPSYQPQHF. The CDR3, as DNA: TGTGCCAGCCAGGCAGGGCCAAGCTATCAGCCCCAGCATTTT.

This clone was found once. This chain joins TRBV2 and TRBJ1-5, with 9 bases lining up with TRBD1. The junction had 7 bases not matched to a gene; V was cut back by 6 bases and J by 4 bases. Germline CDR1 reads SNHLY; CDR2 reads FYNNEI. The length of the CDR3 is 15 residues. CDR3 residues: CASRPKTGGNQPQHF. The DNA for the CDR3 is TGTGCCAGCAGACCAAAGACAGGGGGTAATCAGCCCCAGCATTTT.

The V gene is TRBV6-6, the J gene TRBJ2-5; TRBD2 matches 8 bases. CDR1 and CDR2 from the germline V gene are MNHNY and SVGAGI (reference sequence). The V gene end was trimmed by 5 bases and the J gene end by 4 bases; junction bases not matched to a gene: 12. The CDR3 loop spans 16 amino acids. For the CDR3, the DNA is TGTGCCAGCAGTCGACCCGGGGGGGCCTGGTTAGAGACCCAGTACTTC. Amino acid sequence: CASSRPGGAWLETQYF.

The V call is TRBV21-1, the J call TRBJ1-1; the D call TRBD1 from the table was never checked on the DNA. TRBV21-1 is marked as a pseudogene. The CDR3 runs 20 residues. The CDR3 nucleotides read TGTGCCAGCAGCAAAGTCTTGGGACAGCCCCCAGAAAAGGTGGACACTGAAGCTTTCTTT. Protein sequence: CASSKVLGQPPEKVDTEAFF.